The 18 T cell receptor beta chains presented below share a single source sample, sequenced in a study of T-cell reconstitution after alpha-beta-depleted transplantation in children. The library targeted TCRbeta and was prepared with unique molecular identifiers. MiXCR was run by TCRdb on the PCR reads, yielding one entry per CDR3 protein. The sample shows about 980,000 distinct CDR3 sequences, about 29% of them seen only once. The source material was PBMCs, mostly from graft donor cells, sampled 360 days after TCRalphabeta/CD19-depleted stem cell transplant. The receptors originated from a boy under two years old who had a stem cell transplant for SCID, so the T cells may come from the graft donor.

In this sample, this clonotype turned up a few times. The chain employs TRBV12-3 or TRBV12-4 and TRBJ2-5; maybe TRBD2 (5 bases). Trimming cost V 0 bases and J 2 bases, with 10 bases left between them. The CDR3 spans 15 residues. CDR3 amino acids: CASSLARTSQETQYF. Written as DNA, the CDR3 is TGTGCCAGCAGTTTAGCGAGGACTTCACAAGAGACCCAGTACTTC.

This sequence joins TRBV18 and TRBJ2-1; D remains unclear. V was pared by 2 bases and J by 5 bases, with 13 bases between. Per germline, CDR1 KGHSH and CDR2 LQKENI. CDR3 length equals 15 residues. CDR3: CASSPATRLDNEQFF. The CDR3 nucleotides are TGTGCCAGCTCACCAGCGACGCGACTGGACAATGAGCAGTTCTTC.

This clonotype was seen more than once but under ten times. This chain connects TRBV7-8 to TRBJ2-7, with TRBD1 identical over 10 bases. After removal of 5 bases from V and 8 bases from J, the junction contained 12 bases not matched to a gene. This CDR3 contains 15 residues. The germline V gene encodes CDR1 SGHVS and CDR2 FQNEAQ. CDR3 protein: CASSLRTGGPGQQYF. For the CDR3, the DNA is TGTGCCAGCAGCCTCCGGACAGGGGGACCCGGGCAGCAGTACTTC.

The chain employs TRBV11-2 and TRBJ2-5; 15 nucleotides align to TRBD2. Germline values: CDR1 SGHAT, CDR2 FQNNGV. This CDR3 region has 16 residues. With V trimmed by 5 bases and J by 5 bases, 6 bases remained unmatched. The DNA for the CDR3 is TGTGCCAGCAGCACAGGACTAGCGGGGGGGCGGGAGACCCAGTACTTC. It is translated as CASSTGLAGGRETQYF. Looking up the rest from reference TRBV11-2 and TRBJ2-5 gives the full variable domain: EAGVAQSPRYKIIEKRQSVAFWCNPISGHATLYWYQQILGQGPKLLIQFQNNGVVDDSQLPKDRFSAERLKGVDSTLKIQPAKLEDSAVYLCASSTGLAGGRETQYFGPGTRLLVL.

The chain has TRBV6-1 and TRBJ2-7; 7 bases map to TRBD2. The CDR3 sequence is 15 residues long. Germline V gene sequence: CDR1 MNHNS, CDR2 SASEGT. With 6 bases clipped from V and 0 bases from J, the junction kept 8 bases outside the gene matches. Here the CDR3 DNA reads TGTGCCAGCAGCCAAATGGGGGGGAGCTCCTACGAGCAGTACTTC. It translates to CASSQMGGSSYEQYF.

This clonotype showed up just a few times. The chain couples TRBV12-3 or TRBV12-4 to TRBJ2-3; D gene unclear. V lost 5 bases and J lost 6, with 9 bases in between. This CDR3 has 12 amino acids. CDR3 DNA sequence: TGTGCCAGCAGTCCGTATTCGGATACGCAGTATTTT. Encoded protein: CASSPYSDTQYF.

This sequence joins TRBV20-1 and TRBJ1-4, with D possibly matching TRBD1 (5 bases). Trimming cost V 6 bases and J 5 bases, with 13 bases left between them. The CDR3 is 13 residues long. Germline assignment: CDR1 DFQATT and CDR2 SNEGSKA (reference sequence). The chain's CDR3 is CSAGTDRNEKLFF. Here the CDR3 DNA reads TGCAGTGCCGGGACTGATCGCAATGAAAAACTGTTTTTT.

This clonotype came up a few times. The chain recombines TRBV4-1 with TRBJ2-7; perhaps TRBD1 as D (7 bases). Germline loops: CDR1 MGHRA, CDR2 YSYEKL. V was shortened by 2 bases and J by 3 bases, with 20 bases between the two germline ends. CDR3 length: 17 amino acids. The CDR3 nucleotides read TGCGCCAGCAGCCAATCAGGGGGGCCAGGGGGGAACTACGAGCAGTACTTC. It codes for CASSQSGGPGGNYEQYF.

This clonotype has more than one count but fewer than ten. The chain has TRBV20-1 and TRBJ1-6; 7 positions match TRBD1. Germline assignment: CDR1 DFQATT and CDR2 SNEGSKA (reference sequence). The CDR3 loop spans 13 amino acids. V trimming: 5 bases; J trimming: 7 bases; junction bases outside the gene matches: 5. In nucleotides, the CDR3 is TGCAGTGCTTCCGGGACAGCGAATTCACCCCTCCACTTT. It yields the protein CSASGTANSPLHF.

The chain couples TRBV5-1 to TRBJ1-2, with D tentatively TRBD1 (6 bases). The CDR3 has 13 amino acids. The germline gives CDR1 SGHRS, CDR2 YFSETQ. The V and J ends lost 2 bases and 8 bases respectively, with 13 bases between them. CDR3 protein: CASSFVQGEGYTF. The CDR3 DNA reads TGCGCCAGCAGCTTCGTACAGGGCGAAGGCTACACCTTC.

The chain combines TRBV12-3 or TRBV12-4 with TRBJ1-2, with D unresolved. V was pared by 3 bases and J by 6 bases, with 14 bases between. This CDR3 is built from 14 residues. CDR3 sequence: CASSLTGLNNGYTF. CDR3 bases: TGTGCCAGCAGTTTGACCGGACTGAACAATGGCTACACCTTC.

The V and J genes are TRBV12-3 or TRBV12-4 and TRBJ1-1; D call uncertain. This CDR3 region has 15 residues. With 4 bases removed from V and 5 bases from J, the gap between germline ends came to 17 bases. Here the CDR3 reads CASSSQPPSATEAFF. CDR3 in DNA: TGTGCCAGCAGTTCCCAACCCCCTTCAGCGACTGAAGCTTTCTTT.

This chain uses TRBV6-1 with TRBJ2-2; 8 bases are a match to TRBD1. After removal of 6 bases from V and 0 bases from J, the junction contained 6 bases not matched to a gene. The CDR3 spans 16 residues. Germline CDR1 reads MNHNS; CDR2 reads SASEGT. The CDR3 sequence: CASSVDRVANTGELFF. The DNA for the CDR3 is TGTGCCAGCAGCGTGGACAGGGTAGCGAACACCGGGGAGCTGTTTTTT.

The chain recombines TRBV7-8 with TRBJ2-7, with a tentative D call TRBD2 (5 bases). The CDR3 consists of 12 residues. Germline V lookup: CDR1 SGHVS, CDR2 FQNEAQ. The V end was cut by 5 bases, the J end by 4 bases, with 9 bases between. The CDR3 here is CASSPLVYEQYF. The CDR3, as DNA: TGTGCCAGCAGCCCACTAGTGTACGAGCAGTACTTC. Full variable domain (missing parts from reference TRBV7-8 and TRBJ2-7): GAGVSQSPRYKVAKRGQDVALRCDPISGHVSLFWYQQALGQGPEFLTYFQNEAQLDKSGLPSDRFFAERPEGSVSTLKIQRTQQEDSAVYLCASSPLVYEQYFGPGTRLTVT.

This chain connects TRBV25-1 to TRBJ2-1, with TRBD2 matching 16 bases. CDR3 length: 20 amino acids. V lost 4 bases to trimming and J lost 7 bases; unmatched junction nucleotides: 16. Germline V gene lookup returns CDR1 MGHDK and CDR2 SYGVNS. The CDR3: CASSVNPGLAGGPSQNEQFF. CDR3 sequence (DNA): TGTGCCAGCAGTGTAAACCCGGGACTAGCGGGGGGGCCTTCTCAAAATGAGCAGTTCTTC.

This chain uses TRBV11-1 with TRBJ2-1; D could derive from TRBD1 or TRBD2 (6 bases each). The CDR3 covers 17 residues. Germline assignment: CDR1 SGHAT and CDR2 FQDESV (reference sequence). Trimming removed 4 bases from V and 4 bases from J, with 20 bases in between. DNA of the CDR3: TGTGCCAGCAGCTCCGGGGGACACCTAAATACTTACAATGAGCAGTTCTTC. It specifies CASSSGGHLNTYNEQFF.

The rearrangement uses TRBV7-4 and TRBJ2-1; weak D call: TRBD2 (7 bases). From germline, CDR1 is SGHVT and CDR2 SQSDAQ. The CDR3 contains 15 residues. The V end was cut by 4 bases, the J end by 6 bases, with 16 bases between. CDR3 region: CASSSGGAGSNEQFF. The CDR3 DNA sequence: TGTGCCAGCAGCTCTGGGGGGGCCGGGTCCAATGAGCAGTTCTTC.

V and J are TRBV12-3 or TRBV12-4 and TRBJ2-2; D not certain. Trimming left V 10 bases short and J 6 bases short, with 12 bases between. The length of the CDR3 is 12 residues. The chain's CDR3 is CATGKEAGELFF. Here the CDR3 DNA reads TGTGCCACCGGCAAAGAGGCCGGGGAGCTGTTTTTT.